The 20 T cell receptor beta chains presented below share a single source sample, sequenced in a study of identical twins. TCRdb passed the 5' RACE reads through MiXCR, listing each CDR3 protein once. Of 200,000 to 300,000 distinct CDR3 sequences listed, about 12% are singletons. This same sample was also part of a study on yellow fever vaccine responses in identical twins.

The source material was memory (CD45RO+) T cells sorted from blood. The receptors stem from a woman aged 18-29 years in good health.

Points on this clonotype: A read error may be the cause here, since a much bigger clone is one base away. This chain links TRBV28 with TRBJ2-2, with D perhaps matching TRBD2 (5 bases). V was clipped by 6 bases and J by 1 base, with 12 bases between them. Germline lookup yields CDR1 MDHEN and CDR2 SYDVKM. This CDR3 is 15 amino acids long. As DNA, the CDR3 is TGTGCCAGCAGACCCGGGATAGTGAACACCGGGGAGCTGTTTTTT. Translating it yields CASRPGIVNTGELFF.

The gene calls are TRBV5-1 and TRBJ2-5; 7 bases fit TRBD1. Trimming cost V 4 bases and J 1 base; bases outside gene matches: 13. Germline-derived CDR1 and CDR2 are SGHRS and YFSETQ. CDR3 length: 17 residues. DNA of the CDR3: TGCGCCAGCAGCAAGGGGCCGGGACAGATAGTCCAAGAGACCCAGTACTTC. Encoded protein: CASSKGPGQIVQETQYF. The complete variable domain, with remaining parts taken from reference TRBV5-1 and TRBJ2-5, reads KAGVTQTPRYLIKTRGQQVTLSCSPISGHRSVSWYQQTPGQGLQFLFEYFSETQRNKGNFPGRFSGRQFSNSRSEMNVSTLELGDSALYLCASSKGPGQIVQETQYFGPGTRLLVL.

This clonotype was recorded many times. V is TRBV4-3 and J is TRBJ2-7, with 7 bases identical to TRBD2. The V gene end was trimmed by 4 bases and the J gene end by 6 bases; junction bases not matched to a gene: 15. Germline V gene data show CDR1 as LGHNA and CDR2 as YSLEER. The CDR3 contains 16 residues. CDR3 nucleotide sequence: TGCGCCAGCAGCCGATGGTTGGCGGGAGAGGCGGTCGAGCAGTACTTC. Translated, it gives CASSRWLAGEAVEQYF.

This chain links TRBV12-5 with TRBJ1-4, with 7 bases identical to TRBD1. There are 15 residues in the CDR3. The V segment lost 3 bases and the J segment 4 bases; nucleotides outside the gene matches: 5. From germline, CDR1 is LGHNT and CDR2 FRNRAP. The CDR3 coding sequence is TGTGCTAGTGGTTTTCAACAGGGGAGTAATGAAAAACTGTTTTTT. Its translation: CASGFQQGSNEKLFF.

This chain connects TRBV10-3 to TRBJ2-5; D is tentatively TRBD1 or TRBD2 (5 bases each). V dropped 6 bases and J dropped 3 bases, with 11 bases sitting between them. CDR1 and CDR2 from the germline V gene are ENHRY and SYGVKD. The CDR3 runs 13 residues. The CDR3 here is CAIRGTMEETQYF. The CDR3 region has the DNA TGTGCCATCAGGGGGACGATGGAAGAGACCCAGTACTTC.

There are many counts of this clonotype. The chain links TRBV12-3 or TRBV12-4 to TRBJ1-1; the D gene is possibly TRBD1 (5 bases). Trimming shortened V by 4 bases and J by 9 bases, and 21 bases separated the two germline ends. The CDR3 consists of 15 residues. CDR3 nucleotides: TGTGCCAGCAGTTCCGCCGGGGCGACCCAAGCCAAAGCTTTCTTT. Its protein product is CASSSAGATQAKAFF.

This clonotype was picked up many times. V usage is TRBV7-9 and J usage is TRBJ2-3; 10 bases map to TRBD2. J gave up 6 bases and V 0 bases, and 6 bases lay outside the gene matches. CDR1 is SEHNR and CDR2 is FQNEAQ in the germline V gene (reference sequence). This CDR3 region has 16 residues. For the CDR3, the DNA is TGTGCCAGCAGCTTAGCAGCGGGAGGGCCCAGGGATACGCAGTATTTT. Its translation: CASSLAAGGPRDTQYF.

There are a few counts of this clonotype. The genes are TRBV6-5 and TRBJ2-7; D possibly corresponds to TRBD1 (6 bases). Germline loops: CDR1 MNHEY, CDR2 SVGAGI. V lost 1 base, J lost 7 bases, and 14 bases lay in between. The CDR3 contains 14 residues. CDR3 protein: CASSYYSGVGEQYF. The CDR3 coding sequence is TGTGCCAGCAGTTACTATTCAGGGGTGGGGGAGCAGTACTTC.

This clonotype has only a few counts. The gene calls are TRBV13 and TRBJ2-7; tentatively, D is TRBD2 (6 bases). Trimming stripped 3 bases from V and 3 bases from J, with 12 bases between. This CDR3 has 14 residues. The germline gives CDR1 PRHDT, CDR2 FYEKMQ (reference sequence). This CDR3 is CASSFPGVYYEQYF. The CDR3 DNA reads TGTGCCAGCAGCTTCCCGGGGGTATACTACGAGCAGTACTTC.

The chain joins TRBV20-1 to TRBJ2-7; TRBD1 matches 9 bases. This CDR3 spans 14 amino acids. CDR1 is DFQATT and CDR2 is SNEGSKA in the germline V gene (reference sequence). V lost 3 bases to trimming and J lost 7 bases; unmatched junction nucleotides: 10. CDR3 sequence reads: CSASGRTGVEEQYF. CDR3 sequence (DNA): TGCAGTGCTAGTGGGCGGACAGGGGTTGAGGAGCAGTACTTC.

This clonotype was seen many times. The chain carries TRBV11-2 and TRBJ2-7, with 9 bases matching TRBD2. Germline V gene data show CDR1 as SGHAT and CDR2 as FQNNGV. The CDR3 loop spans 19 amino acids. Trimming removed 5 bases from V and 2 bases from J; junction bases left unmatched: 19. CDR3 residues: CASSRTGGGANIITYEQYF. CDR3 nucleotide sequence: TGTGCCAGCAGCCGGACGGGCGGGGGGGCCAATATTATCACCTACGAGCAGTACTTC. The complete variable domain, with remaining parts taken from reference TRBV11-2 and TRBJ2-7, reads EAGVAQSPRYKIIEKRQSVAFWCNPISGHATLYWYQQILGQGPKLLIQFQNNGVVDDSQLPKDRFSAERLKGVDSTLKIQPAKLEDSAVYLCASSRTGGGANIITYEQYFGPGTRLTVT.

There are a few counts of this clonotype. J is TRBJ2-7 and V is TRBV6-1; TRBD1 matches 7 bases. The V segment lost 6 bases and the J segment 5 bases; nucleotides outside the gene matches: 13. Germline V gene data show CDR1 as MNHNS and CDR2 as SASEGT. The CDR3 runs 15 residues. DNA of the CDR3: TGTGCCAGCAGCCTAGGCGACAGGGAGCCCCACGAGCAGTACTTC. Translated: CASSLGDREPHEQYF.

The CDR3 DNA sequence: TGTGCCAGCAAAGGGAATCTCCTAGCCAAAAACATTCAGTACTTC. Translating it yields CASKGNLLAKNIQYF. The chain employs TRBV28 and TRBJ2-4, with D hard to call. The CDR3 consists of 15 residues. V lost 7 bases to trimming and J lost 0 bases, with 13 bases between them. Germline loops: CDR1 MDHEN, CDR2 SYDVKM.

This clonotype was seen a handful of times. This sequence joins TRBV5-1 and TRBJ2-5, with D possibly matching TRBD2 (6 bases). V was trimmed by 2 bases and J by 4 bases, leaving 15 bases between them. Germline-derived CDR1 and CDR2 are SGHRS and YFSETQ. The CDR3 runs to 15 residues. The CDR3 sequence: CASSFSGGVSETQYF. The CDR3 coding sequence is TGCGCCAGCAGCTTTTCCGGGGGTGTGTCAGAGACCCAGTACTTC.

This clonotype came up a few times. The chain recombines TRBV20-1 with TRBJ2-3; TRBD1 matches at 7 bases. V lost 3 bases, J lost 5 bases, and 8 bases stayed unmatched. This CDR3 is built from 14 residues. CDR1 and CDR2 from the germline V gene are DFQATT and SNEGSKA (reference sequence). The CDR3 loop is CSARVDNRGDTQYF. In DNA form, the CDR3 reads TGCAGTGCTAGGGTCGACAACAGGGGAGATACGCAGTATTTT.

The chain uses TRBV11-2 and TRBJ2-1; the D call may be TRBD1 or TRBD2 (5 bases each). CDR1 and CDR2 (germline): SGHAT, FQNNGV. V was cut by 0 bases and J by 11 bases, with 11 bases left in between. This CDR3 has 13 amino acids. The CDR3 nucleotides are TGTGCCAGCAGCTTAGAAACACCGGGACAGCAGTTCTTC. Protein sequence: CASSLETPGQQFF.

This sequence joins TRBV5-6 and TRBJ1-2; the match to TRBD1 covers 8 bases. V lost 0 bases and J lost 7; bases outside the gene matches: 5. Germline V CDR1 and CDR2: SGHDT, YYEEEE. This CDR3 contains 14 residues. CDR3 DNA: TGTGCCAGCAGCTTGGCGGACAGGGCCGTTGGCTACACCTTC. It is translated as CASSLADRAVGYTF.

V is TRBV7-2 and J is TRBJ1-1, with D hard to call. The V gene's germline CDR1 is SGHTA and CDR2 FQGNSA. The length of the CDR3 is 13 residues. Trimming cost V 2 bases and J 0 bases, with 4 bases left between them. The CDR3 protein is CASSLYLNTEAFF. CDR3 sequence (DNA): TGTGCCAGCAGCTTATATCTGAACACTGAAGCTTTCTTT.

The V and J genes are TRBV6-2 or TRBV6-3 and TRBJ1-6; 7 positions match TRBD1. Germline lookup yields CDR1 MNHEY and CDR2 SVGEGT. V was clipped by 7 bases and J by 9 bases; unmatched bases: 9. This CDR3 is 14 amino acids long. The CDR3 protein is CASTAGQAASPLHF. DNA for the CDR3: TGTGCCAGCACTGCAGGACAGGCAGCTTCACCCCTCCACTTT.

The chain couples TRBV3-1 to TRBJ2-7; TRBD1 might be the D (6 bases). This CDR3 has 15 amino acids. CDR1 and CDR2 (germline): LGHDT, YNNKEL (reference sequence). Trimming removed 3 bases from V and 3 bases from J, with 15 bases in between. The CDR3 DNA follows: TGTGCCAGCAGCCACGAGGGGGTTGGTGTCTACGAGCAGTACTTC. This sequence encodes CASSHEGVGVYEQYF.